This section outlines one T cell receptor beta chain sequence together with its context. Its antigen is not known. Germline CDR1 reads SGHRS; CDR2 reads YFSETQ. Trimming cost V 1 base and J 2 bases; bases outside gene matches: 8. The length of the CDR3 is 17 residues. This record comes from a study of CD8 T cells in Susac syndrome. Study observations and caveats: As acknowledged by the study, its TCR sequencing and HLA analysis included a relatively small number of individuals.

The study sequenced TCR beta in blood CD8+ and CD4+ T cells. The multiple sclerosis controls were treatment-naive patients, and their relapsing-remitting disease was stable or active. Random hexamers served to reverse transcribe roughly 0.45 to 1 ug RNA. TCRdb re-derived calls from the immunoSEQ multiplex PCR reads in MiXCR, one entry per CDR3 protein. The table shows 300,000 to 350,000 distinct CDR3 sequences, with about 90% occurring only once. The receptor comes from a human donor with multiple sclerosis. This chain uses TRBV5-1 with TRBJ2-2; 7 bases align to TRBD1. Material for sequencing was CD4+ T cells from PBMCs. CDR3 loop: CASSLPPRDSNTGELFF. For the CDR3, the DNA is TGCGCCAGCAGCTTGCCCCCCCGGGACAGCAACACCGGGGAGCTGTTTTTT. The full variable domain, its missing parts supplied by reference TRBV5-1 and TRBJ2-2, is KAGVTQTPRYLIKTRGQQVTLSCSPISGHRSVSWYQQTPGQGLQFLFEYFSETQRNKGNFPGRFSGRQFSNSRSEMNVSTLELGDSALYLCASSLPPRDSNTGELFFGEGSRLTVL.